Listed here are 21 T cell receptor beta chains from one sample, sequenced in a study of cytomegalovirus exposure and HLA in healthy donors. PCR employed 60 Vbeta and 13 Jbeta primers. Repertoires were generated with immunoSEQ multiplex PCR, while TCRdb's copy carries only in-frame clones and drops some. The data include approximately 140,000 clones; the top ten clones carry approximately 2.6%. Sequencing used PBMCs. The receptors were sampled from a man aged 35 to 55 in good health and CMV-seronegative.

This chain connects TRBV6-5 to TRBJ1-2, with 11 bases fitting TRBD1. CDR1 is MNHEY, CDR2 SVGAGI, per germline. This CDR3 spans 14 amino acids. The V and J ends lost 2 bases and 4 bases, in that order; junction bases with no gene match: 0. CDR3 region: CASSYGTGGYGYTF. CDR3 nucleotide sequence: TGTGCCAGCAGTTACGGGACAGGGGGCTATGGCTACACCTTC.

The chain's CDR3 is CASSRGGPQETQYF. DNA of the CDR3: TGTGCCAGCAGCCGCGGGGGGCCCCAAGAGACCCAGTACTTC. This chain uses TRBV11-3 with TRBJ2-5; 8 bases map to TRBD2. The germline V gene encodes CDR1 SGHNT and CDR2 YENEEA. CDR3 length equals 14 residues. Germline trimming cut 5 bases from V and 1 base from J; bases unmatched to any gene: 3. The full variable domain, with the rest looked up from reference TRBV11-3 and TRBJ2-5, is EAGVVQSPRYKIIEKKQPVAFWCNPISGHNTLYWYLQNLGQGPELLIRYENEEAVDDSQLPKDRFSAERLKGVDSTLKIQPAELGDSAVYLCASSRGGPQETQYFGPGTRLLVL.

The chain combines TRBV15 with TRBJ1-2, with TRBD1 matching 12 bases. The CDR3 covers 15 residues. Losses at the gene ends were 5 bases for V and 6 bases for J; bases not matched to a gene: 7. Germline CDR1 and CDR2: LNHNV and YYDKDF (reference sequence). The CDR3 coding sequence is TGTGCCACCAGCCCCCGGGACAGGGGGCTGGATGGCTACACCTTC. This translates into CATSPRDRGLDGYTF.

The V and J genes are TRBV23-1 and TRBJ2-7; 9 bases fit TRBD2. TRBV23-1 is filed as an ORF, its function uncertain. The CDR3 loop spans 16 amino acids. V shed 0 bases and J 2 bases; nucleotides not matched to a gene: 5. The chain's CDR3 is CASSQSGRGGPYEQYF. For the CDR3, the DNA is TGCGCCAGCAGTCAATCGGGGCGGGGGGGACCCTACGAGCAGTACTTC.

The CDR3 is CASSTQTGIREAFF. Here the CDR3 DNA reads TGTGCCAGCAGTACCCAGACAGGGATCAGGGAAGCTTTCTTT. The chain is built from TRBV28 and TRBJ1-1; 7 nucleotides match TRBD1. The CDR3 covers 14 residues. Trimming took 5 bases from V and 8 from J; bases not matched to a gene: 11. The V gene's germline CDR1 is MDHEN and CDR2 SYDVKM.

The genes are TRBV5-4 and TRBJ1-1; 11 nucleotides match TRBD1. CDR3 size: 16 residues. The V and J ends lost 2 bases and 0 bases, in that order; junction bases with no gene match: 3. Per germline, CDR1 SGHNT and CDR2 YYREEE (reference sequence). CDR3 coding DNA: TGTGCCAGCAGCTTAGGACAGGGGGCTGTGAACACTGAAGCTTTCTTT. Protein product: CASSLGQGAVNTEAFF.

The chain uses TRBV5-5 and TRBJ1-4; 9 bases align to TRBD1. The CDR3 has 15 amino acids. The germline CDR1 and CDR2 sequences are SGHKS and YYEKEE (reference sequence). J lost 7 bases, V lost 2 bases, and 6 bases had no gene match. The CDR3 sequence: CASSFTGQGVEKLFF. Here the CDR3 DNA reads TGTGCCAGCAGCTTTACGGGACAGGGTGTTGAAAAACTGTTTTTT.

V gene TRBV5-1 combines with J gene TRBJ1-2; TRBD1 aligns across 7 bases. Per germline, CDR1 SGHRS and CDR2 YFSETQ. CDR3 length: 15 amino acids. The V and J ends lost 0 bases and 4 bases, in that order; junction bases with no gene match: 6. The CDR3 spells CASSLDGQDLYGYTF. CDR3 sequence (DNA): TGCGCCAGCAGCTTGGACGGACAGGACCTCTATGGCTACACCTTC.

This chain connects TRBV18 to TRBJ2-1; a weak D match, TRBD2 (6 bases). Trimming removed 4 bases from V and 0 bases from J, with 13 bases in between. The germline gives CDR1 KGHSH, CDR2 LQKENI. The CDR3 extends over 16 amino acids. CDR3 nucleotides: TGTGCCAGCTCACATCGGGGGAAGAGCTCCTACAATGAGCAGTTCTTC. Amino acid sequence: CASSHRGKSSYNEQFF.

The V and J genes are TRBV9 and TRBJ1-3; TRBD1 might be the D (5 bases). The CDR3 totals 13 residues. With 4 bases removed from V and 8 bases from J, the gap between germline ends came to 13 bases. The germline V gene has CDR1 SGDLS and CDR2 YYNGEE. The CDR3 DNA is TGTGCCAGCAGCTCGCTCAGGGACTACACCATATATTTT. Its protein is CASSSLRDYTIYF.

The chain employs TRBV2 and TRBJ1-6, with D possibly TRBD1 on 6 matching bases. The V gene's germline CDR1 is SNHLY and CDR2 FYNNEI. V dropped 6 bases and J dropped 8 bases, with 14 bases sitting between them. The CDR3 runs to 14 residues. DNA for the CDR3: TGTGCCAGCAGGCCGGACAGATCGGATTCACCCCTCCACTTT. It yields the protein CASRPDRSDSPLHF.

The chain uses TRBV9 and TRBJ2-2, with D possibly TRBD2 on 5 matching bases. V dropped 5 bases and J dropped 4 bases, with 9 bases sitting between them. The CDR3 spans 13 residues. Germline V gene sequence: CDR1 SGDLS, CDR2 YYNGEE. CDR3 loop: CASSGSSTGELFF. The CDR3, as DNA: TGTGCCAGCAGTGGGAGCAGCACCGGGGAGCTGTTTTTT. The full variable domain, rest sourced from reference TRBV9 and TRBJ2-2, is DSGVTQTPKHLITATGQRVTLRCSPRSGDLSVYWYQQSLDQGLQFLIQYYNGEERAKGNILERFSAQQFPDLHSELNLSSLELGDSALYFCASSGSSTGELFFGEGSRLTVL.

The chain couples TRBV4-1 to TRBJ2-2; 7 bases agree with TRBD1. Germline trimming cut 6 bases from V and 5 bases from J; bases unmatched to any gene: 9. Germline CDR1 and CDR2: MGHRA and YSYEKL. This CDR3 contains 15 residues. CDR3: CASSEGATRTGELFF. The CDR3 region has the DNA TGCGCCAGCAGTGAGGGGGCGACAAGGACCGGGGAGCTGTTTTTT.

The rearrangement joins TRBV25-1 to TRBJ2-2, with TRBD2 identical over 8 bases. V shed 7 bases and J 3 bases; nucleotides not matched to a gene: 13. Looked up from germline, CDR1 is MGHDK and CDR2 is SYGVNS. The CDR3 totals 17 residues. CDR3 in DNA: TGTGCCAGCATCCCGCCCTGGGTAGCGGGGCACACCGGGGAGCTGTTTTTT. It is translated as CASIPPWVAGHTGELFF.

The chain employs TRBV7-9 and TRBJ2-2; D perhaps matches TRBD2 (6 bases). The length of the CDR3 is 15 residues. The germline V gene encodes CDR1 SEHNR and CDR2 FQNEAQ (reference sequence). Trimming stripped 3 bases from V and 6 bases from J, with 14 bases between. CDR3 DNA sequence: TGTGCCAGCAGCTTTCCTGCCCGGGGGTCCGGGGAGCTGTTTTTT. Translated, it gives CASSFPARGSGELFF. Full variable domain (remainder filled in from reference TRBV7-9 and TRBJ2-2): DTGVSQNPRHKITKRGQNVTFRCDPISEHNRLYWYRQTLGQGPEFLTYFQNEAQLEKSRLLSDRFSAERPKGSFSTLEIQRTEQGDSAMYLCASSFPARGSGELFFGEGSRLTVL.

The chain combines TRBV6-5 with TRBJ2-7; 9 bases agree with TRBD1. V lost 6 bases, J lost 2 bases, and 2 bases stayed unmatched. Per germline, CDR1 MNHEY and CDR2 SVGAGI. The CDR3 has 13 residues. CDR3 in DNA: TGTGCCAGCAGGGGACAGGGACCCTACGAGCAGTACTTC. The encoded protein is CASRGQGPYEQYF.

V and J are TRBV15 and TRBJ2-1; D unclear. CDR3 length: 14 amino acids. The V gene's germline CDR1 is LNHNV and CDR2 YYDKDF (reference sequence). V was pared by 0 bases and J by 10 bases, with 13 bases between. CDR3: CATSRDRGFGEQFF. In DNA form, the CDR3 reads TGTGCCACCAGCAGAGATCGCGGCTTTGGGGAGCAGTTCTTC.

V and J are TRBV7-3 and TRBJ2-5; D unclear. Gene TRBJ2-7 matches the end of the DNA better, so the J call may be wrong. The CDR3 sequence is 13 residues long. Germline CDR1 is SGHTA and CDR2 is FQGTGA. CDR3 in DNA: TGTGCCAGCAGCTTATTCACGCAATCCGAGCAGTACTTC. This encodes CASSLFTQSEQYF.

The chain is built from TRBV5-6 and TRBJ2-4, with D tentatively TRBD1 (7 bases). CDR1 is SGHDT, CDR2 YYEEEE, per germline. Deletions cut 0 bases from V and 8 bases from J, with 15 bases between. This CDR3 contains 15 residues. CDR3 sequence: CASSLDFSRGDIQYF. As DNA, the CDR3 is TGTGCCAGCAGCTTGGACTTCTCCAGGGGGGACATTCAGTACTTC.

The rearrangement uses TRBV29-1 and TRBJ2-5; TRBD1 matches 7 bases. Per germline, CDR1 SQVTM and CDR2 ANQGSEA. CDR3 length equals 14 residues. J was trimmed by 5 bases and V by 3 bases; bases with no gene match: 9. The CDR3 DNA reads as TGCAGCGTTGAGAGCCCAGGGGGTGGGGAGACCCAGTACTTC. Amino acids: CSVESPGGGETQYF. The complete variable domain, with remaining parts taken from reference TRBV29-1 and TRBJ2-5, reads SAVISQKPSRDICQRGTSLTIQCQVDSQVTMMFWYRQQPGQSLTLIATANQGSEATYESGFVIDKFPISRPNLTFSTLTVSNMSPEDSSIYLCSVESPGGGETQYFGPGTRLLVL.

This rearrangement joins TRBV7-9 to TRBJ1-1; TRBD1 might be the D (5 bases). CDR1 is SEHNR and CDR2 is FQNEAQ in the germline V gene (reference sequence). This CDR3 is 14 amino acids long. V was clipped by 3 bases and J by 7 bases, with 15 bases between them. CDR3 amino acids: CASSFRDPGGEAFF. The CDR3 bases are TGTGCCAGCAGCTTCCGGGACCCCGGGGGTGAAGCTTTCTTT.